This TCR beta chain was profiled in a study of T cells in Graves' hyperthyroidism and ophthalmopathy. This clonotype is judged medium-sized (0.01 to 0.1%). The V end lost 7 bases, the J end lost 9 bases, and 18 bases lay between the germline ends. Germline V CDR1 and CDR2: SNHLY, FYNNEI. The CDR3 covers 13 residues. RNA transcripts provided the source from which TCR beta CDR3 regions were amplified. Initially, a first-round RT-PCR of the TCR CDR3 employed the HTBI primer set. TCRdb reanalysed the multiplex PCR reads using MiXCR and keeps one entry per CDR3 protein. The profile covers a few hundred thousand distinct CDR3 sequences, with roughly 50% appearing a single time and roughly 8.2% taken by the ten largest.

This receptor was taken from a woman aged 18-29 years with Graves' hyperthyroidism. This chain links TRBV2 with TRBJ1-2, with no clear D. Sequencing input: peripheral blood or thyroid tissue (not recorded which). The CDR3 here is CASIEWASMSYTF. Written as DNA, the CDR3 is TGTGCCAGCATCGAATGGGCTAGCATGAGCTACACCTTC.